This T cell receptor beta chain was found in a study of cytomegalovirus exposure and HLA in healthy donors. V shed 3 bases and J 2 bases; nucleotides not matched to a gene: 7. This CDR3 has 16 amino acids. CDR1 and CDR2 (germline): LNHDA, SQIVND (reference sequence). Sequencing used immunoSEQ multiplex PCR; TCRdb keeps in-frame clones, though not all of them. The data show over 150,000 clones, 80% to 90% seen once. Notes on this clone: Its antigen is not known.

The study's findings and limits: The CMV antigen specificity of a few CMV-associated chains was confirmed through in vitro analysis.

The receptor comes from a woman aged 18-29 years in good health and CMV-seronegative. V is TRBV19 and J is TRBJ1-3; 7 positions agree with TRBD1. Sample: PBMCs. Here the CDR3 reads CASSIGTALTGNTIYF. CDR3 nucleotide sequence: TGTGCCAGTAGTATCGGGACAGCCCTAACTGGAAACACCATATATTTT.